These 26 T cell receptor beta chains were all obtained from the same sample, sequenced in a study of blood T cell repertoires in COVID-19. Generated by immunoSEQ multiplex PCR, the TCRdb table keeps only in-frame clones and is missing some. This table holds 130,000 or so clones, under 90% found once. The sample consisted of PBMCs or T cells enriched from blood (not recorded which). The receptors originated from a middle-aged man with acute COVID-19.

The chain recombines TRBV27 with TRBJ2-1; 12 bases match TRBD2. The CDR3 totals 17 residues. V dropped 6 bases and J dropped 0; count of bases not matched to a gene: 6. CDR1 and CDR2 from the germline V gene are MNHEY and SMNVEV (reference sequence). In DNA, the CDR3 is TGTGCCAGCAGGTCGGGACTAGCGGGCCTCTCCTACAATGAGCAGTTCTTC. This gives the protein CASRSGLAGLSYNEQFF.

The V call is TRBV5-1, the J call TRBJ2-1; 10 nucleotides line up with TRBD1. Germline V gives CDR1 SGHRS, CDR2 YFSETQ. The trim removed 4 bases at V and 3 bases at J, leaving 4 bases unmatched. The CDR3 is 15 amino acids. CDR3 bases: TGCGCCAGCAGCCTAGGGGACAGGGGCTACAATGAGCAGTTCTTC. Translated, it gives CASSLGDRGYNEQFF.

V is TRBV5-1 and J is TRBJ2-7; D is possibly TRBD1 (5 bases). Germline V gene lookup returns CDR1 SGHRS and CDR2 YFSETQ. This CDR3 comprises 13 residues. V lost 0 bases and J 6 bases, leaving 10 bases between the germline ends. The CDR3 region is CASSLGGSTEQYF. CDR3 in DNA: TGCGCCAGCAGCTTGGGGGGCTCGACCGAGCAGTACTTC.

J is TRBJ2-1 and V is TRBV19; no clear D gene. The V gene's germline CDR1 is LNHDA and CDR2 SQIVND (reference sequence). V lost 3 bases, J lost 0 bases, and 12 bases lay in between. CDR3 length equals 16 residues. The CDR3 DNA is TGTGCCAGTAGTATCGACATACCGAGCTCCTACAATGAGCAGTTCTTC. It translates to CASSIDIPSSYNEQFF.

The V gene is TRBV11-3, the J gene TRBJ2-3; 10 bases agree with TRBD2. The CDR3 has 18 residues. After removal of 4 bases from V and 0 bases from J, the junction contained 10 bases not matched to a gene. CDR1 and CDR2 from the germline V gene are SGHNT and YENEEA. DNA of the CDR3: TGTGCCAGCAGCTCCTGGACTAGCGGATCTTCTAGCACAGATACGCAGTATTTT. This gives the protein CASSSWTSGSSSTDTQYF.

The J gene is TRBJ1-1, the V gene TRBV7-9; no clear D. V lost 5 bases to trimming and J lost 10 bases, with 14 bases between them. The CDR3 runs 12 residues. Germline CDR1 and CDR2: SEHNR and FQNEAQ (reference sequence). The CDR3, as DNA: TGTGCCAGCAGCCCCCAAAATCGGGGAGCTTTCTTT. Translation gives CASSPQNRGAFF.

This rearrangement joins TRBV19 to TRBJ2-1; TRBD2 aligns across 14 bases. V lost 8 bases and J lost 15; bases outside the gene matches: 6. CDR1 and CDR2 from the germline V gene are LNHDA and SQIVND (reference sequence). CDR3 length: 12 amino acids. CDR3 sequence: CASGTSGGKGFF. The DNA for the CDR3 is TGTGCCAGTGGGACTAGCGGGGGCAAGGGGTTCTTC.

The DNA of the CDR3 is TGTGCCAGCAGGCCGACTCCGGGACTAGCGGGGGGGCCCAATGAGCAGTTCTTC. This sequence encodes CASRPTPGLAGGPNEQFF. The chain links TRBV2 to TRBJ2-1; 16 nucleotides align to TRBD2. This CDR3 comprises 18 residues. CDR1 and CDR2 from the germline V gene are SNHLY and FYNNEI. The V gene end was trimmed by 6 bases and the J gene end by 6 bases; junction bases not matched to a gene: 11.

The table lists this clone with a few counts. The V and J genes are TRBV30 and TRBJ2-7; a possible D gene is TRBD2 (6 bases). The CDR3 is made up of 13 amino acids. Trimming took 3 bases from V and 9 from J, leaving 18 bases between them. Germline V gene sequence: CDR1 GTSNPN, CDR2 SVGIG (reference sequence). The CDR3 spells CAWSASQLRGQYF. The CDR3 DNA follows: TGTGCCTGGAGCGCCTCGCAGCTGCGGGGGCAGTACTTC.

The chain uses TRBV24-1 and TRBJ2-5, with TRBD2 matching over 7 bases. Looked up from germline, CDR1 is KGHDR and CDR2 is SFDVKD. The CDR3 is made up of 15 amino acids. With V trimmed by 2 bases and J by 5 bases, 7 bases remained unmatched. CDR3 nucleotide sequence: TGTGCCACCAGTGATTCCCGCGGGAGAGGCGAGACCCAGTACTTC. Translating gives CATSDSRGRGETQYF.

The CDR3 protein is CASRLTQGNNEQFF. The CDR3 DNA reads as TGTGCCAGCAGATTAACACAGGGCAATAATGAGCAGTTCTTC. The V call is TRBV6-5, the J call TRBJ2-1; perhaps TRBD1 as D (6 bases). Germline V gene sequence: CDR1 MNHEY, CDR2 SVGAGI. With 6 bases removed from V and 7 bases from J, the gap between germline ends came to 16 bases. CDR3 length: 14 residues.

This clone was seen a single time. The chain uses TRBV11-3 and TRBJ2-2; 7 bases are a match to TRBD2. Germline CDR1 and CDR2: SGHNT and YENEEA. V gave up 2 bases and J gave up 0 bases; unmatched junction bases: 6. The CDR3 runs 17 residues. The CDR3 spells CASSLTPSGTNTGELFF. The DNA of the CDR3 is TGTGCCAGCAGCTTAACGCCCAGCGGGACGAACACCGGGGAGCTGTTTTTT.

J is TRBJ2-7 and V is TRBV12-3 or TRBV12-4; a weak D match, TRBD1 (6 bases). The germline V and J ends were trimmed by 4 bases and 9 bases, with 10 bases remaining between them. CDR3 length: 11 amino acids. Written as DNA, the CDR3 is TGTGCCAGCAGTTCAGGGGAGTGGCAGTACTTC. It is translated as CASSSGEWQYF.

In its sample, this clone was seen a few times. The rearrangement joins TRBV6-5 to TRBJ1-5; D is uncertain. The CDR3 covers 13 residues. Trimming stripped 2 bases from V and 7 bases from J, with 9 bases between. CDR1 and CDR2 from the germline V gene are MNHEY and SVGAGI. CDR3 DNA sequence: TGTGCCAGCAGTTACGCGGGAGCCCAGCCCCAGCATTTT. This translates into CASSYAGAQPQHF.

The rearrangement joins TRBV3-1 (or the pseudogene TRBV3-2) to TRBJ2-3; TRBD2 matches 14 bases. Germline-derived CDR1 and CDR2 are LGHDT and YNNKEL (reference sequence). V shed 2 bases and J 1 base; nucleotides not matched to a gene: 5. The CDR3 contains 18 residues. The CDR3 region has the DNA TGTGCCAGCAGCCAACCTGGACTAGCGGGGGGACGCACAGATACGCAGTATTTT. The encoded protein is CASSQPGLAGGRTDTQYF.

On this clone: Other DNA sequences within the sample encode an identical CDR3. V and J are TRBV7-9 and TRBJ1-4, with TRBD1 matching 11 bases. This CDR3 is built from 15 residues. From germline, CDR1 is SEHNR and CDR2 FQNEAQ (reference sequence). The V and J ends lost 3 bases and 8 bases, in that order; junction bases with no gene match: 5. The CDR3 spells CASSLGQGGNEKLFF. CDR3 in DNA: TGTGCCAGCAGCTTGGGACAGGGGGGGAACGAAAAACTGTTTTTT.

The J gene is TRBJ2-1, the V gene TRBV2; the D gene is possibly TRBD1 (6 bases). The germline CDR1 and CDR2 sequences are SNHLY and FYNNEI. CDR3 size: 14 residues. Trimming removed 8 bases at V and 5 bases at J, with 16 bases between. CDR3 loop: CASEDTGSHNEQFF. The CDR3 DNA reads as TGTGCCAGCGAGGACACAGGGTCCCACAATGAGCAGTTCTTC. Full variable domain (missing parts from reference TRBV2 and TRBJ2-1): EPEVTQTPSHQVTQMGQEVILRCVPISNHLYFYWYRQILGQKVEFLVSFYNNEISEKSEIFDDQFSVERPDGSNFTLKIRSTKLEDSAMYFCASEDTGSHNEQFFGPGTRLTVL.

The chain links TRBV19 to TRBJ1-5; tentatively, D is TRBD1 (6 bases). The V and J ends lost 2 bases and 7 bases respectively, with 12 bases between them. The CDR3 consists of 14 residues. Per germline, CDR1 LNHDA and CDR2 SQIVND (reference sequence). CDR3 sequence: CASSISGARQPQHF. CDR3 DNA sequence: TGTGCCAGTAGTATATCAGGGGCGCGCCAGCCCCAGCATTTT.

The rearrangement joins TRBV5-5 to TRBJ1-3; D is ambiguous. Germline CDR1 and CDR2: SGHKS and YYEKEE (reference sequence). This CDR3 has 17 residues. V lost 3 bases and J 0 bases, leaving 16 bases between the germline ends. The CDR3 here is CASSSGPVADSGNTIYF. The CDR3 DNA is TGTGCCAGCAGCTCAGGCCCGGTGGCAGACTCTGGAAACACCATATATTTT.

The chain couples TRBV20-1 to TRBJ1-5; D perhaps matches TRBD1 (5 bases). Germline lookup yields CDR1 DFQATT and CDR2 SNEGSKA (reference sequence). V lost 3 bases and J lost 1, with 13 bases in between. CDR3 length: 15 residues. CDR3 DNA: TGCAGTGCTAGTTCCAGGGTTTGGAGCAATCAGCCCCAGCATTTT. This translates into CSASSRVWSNQPQHF.

The CDR3 DNA is TGCGCCACCTCACAGGGCATTCAGTATGGCTACACCTTC. Amino acids: CATSQGIQYGYTF. This rearrangement joins TRBV10-2 to TRBJ1-2, with TRBD1 as a possible D gene (6 bases). Germline CDR1 and CDR2: WSHSY and SAAADI. With 10 bases removed from V and 5 bases from J, the gap between germline ends came to 17 bases. The CDR3 extends over 13 amino acids.

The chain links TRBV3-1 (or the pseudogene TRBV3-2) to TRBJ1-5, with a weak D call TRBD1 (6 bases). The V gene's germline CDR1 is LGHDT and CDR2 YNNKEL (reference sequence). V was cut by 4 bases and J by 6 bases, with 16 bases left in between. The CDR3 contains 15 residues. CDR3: CASSPGVGASQPQHF. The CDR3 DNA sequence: TGTGCCAGCAGCCCCGGGGTGGGGGCAAGTCAGCCCCAGCATTTT.

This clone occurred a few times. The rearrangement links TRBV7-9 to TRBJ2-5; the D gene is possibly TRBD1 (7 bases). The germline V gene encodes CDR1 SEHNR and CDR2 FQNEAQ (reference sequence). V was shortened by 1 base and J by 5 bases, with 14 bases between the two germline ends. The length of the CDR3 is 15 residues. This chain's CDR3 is CASSLVAPGGETQYF. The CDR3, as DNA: TGTGCCAGCAGCTTAGTCGCCCCAGGGGGGGAGACCCAGTACTTC.

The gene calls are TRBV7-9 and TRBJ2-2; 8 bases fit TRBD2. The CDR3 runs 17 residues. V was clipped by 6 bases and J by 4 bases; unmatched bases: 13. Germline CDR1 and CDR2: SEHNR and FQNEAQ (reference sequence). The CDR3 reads CASSLEAGRAPTGELFF. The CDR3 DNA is TGTGCCAGCAGTCTAGAGGCCGGGAGGGCCCCCACCGGGGAGCTGTTTTTT.

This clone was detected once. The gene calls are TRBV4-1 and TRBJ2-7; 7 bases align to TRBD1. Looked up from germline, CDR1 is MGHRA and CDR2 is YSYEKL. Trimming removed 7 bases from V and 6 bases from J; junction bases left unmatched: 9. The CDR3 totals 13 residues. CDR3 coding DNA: TGCGCCAGCACCCACGTACAGGGGACCGAGCAGTACTTC. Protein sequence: CASTHVQGTEQYF.

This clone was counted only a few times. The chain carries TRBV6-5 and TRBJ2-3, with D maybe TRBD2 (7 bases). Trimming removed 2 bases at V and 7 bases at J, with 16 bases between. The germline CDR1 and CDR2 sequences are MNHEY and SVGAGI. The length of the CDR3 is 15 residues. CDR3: CASSYEGGLTNTQYF. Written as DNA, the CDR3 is TGTGCCAGCAGTTACGAGGGGGGGCTCACCAATACGCAGTATTTT.